A single T cell receptor (beta chain) is shown here with its context. The data stem from a study of shared clonotypes between healthy human individuals. The germline gives CDR1 MRHNA, CDR2 SNTAGT. The CDR3 is made up of 13 amino acids. The V end was cut by 5 bases, the J end by 5 bases, with 9 bases between. Clones were sequenced by immunoSEQ multiplex PCR, and TCRdb holds only the in-frame ones, with some missing. The profile shows over a million clones, nearly 99% of them singletons. The source material was naive CD4+ T cells sorted from blood. Subset described: CD45RA+ positively selected. The sequence came from a man aged 30 to 39 in good health. V and J are TRBV6-4 and TRBJ2-2; D is tentatively TRBD1 or TRBD2 (5 bases each). The CDR3 spells CASSQRGTGELFF. The CDR3 DNA sequence: TGTGCCAGCAGTCAGAGGGGTACCGGGGAGCTGTTTTTT.